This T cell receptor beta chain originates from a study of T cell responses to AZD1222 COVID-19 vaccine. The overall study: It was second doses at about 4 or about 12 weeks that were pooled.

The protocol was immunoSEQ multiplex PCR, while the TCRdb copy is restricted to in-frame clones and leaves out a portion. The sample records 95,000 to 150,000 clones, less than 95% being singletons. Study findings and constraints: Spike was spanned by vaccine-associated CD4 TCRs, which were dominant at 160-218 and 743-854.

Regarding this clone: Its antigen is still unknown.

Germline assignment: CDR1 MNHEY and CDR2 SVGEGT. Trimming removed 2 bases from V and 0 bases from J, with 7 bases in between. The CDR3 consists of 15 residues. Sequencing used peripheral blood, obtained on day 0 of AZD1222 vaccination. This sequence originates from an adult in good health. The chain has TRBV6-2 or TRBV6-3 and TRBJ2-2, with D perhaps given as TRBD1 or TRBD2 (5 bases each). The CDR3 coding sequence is TGTGCCAGCAGTTACAGAGGGGCGAACACCGGGGAGCTGTTTTTT. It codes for CASSYRGANTGELFF.